This T cell receptor (beta chain) comes out of a study of resident and recirculating memory T cells in vitiligo. The CDR3 spans 17 residues. Losses at the gene ends were 1 base for V and 4 bases for J; bases not matched to a gene: 12. Concerning this clone itself: Its target is not known.

Clones were read by immunoSEQ multiplex PCR, and TCRdb kept only the in-frame ones, dropping some. The sample contains more than 65,000 clones, approximately 90% of which appear only once. Study results and caveats: TCR sequences were not conserved across biopsy sites or patients.

The origin of this receptor is a male donor with vitiligo. This chain uses TRBV23-1 with TRBJ2-7, with 8 bases matching TRBD1. TRBV23-1 is an ORF for which the function is uncertain. The sequenced sample consisted of blood. CDR3 sequence reads: CASSQLGPVTGVYEQYF. The CDR3 region has the DNA TGCGCCAGCAGTCAATTGGGACCTGTGACAGGGGTTTACGAGCAGTACTTC.